Sequencing of this T cell receptor (beta chain) was carried out in a study of T and B cells in COVID-19 patients. As for the study in general: Blood was sampled from COVID-19 patients who were either actively infected or recovered. Points from the study as a whole: Patients with COVID-19 reportedly showed strongly skewed T cell receptor beta variable and joining gene usage.

Of note for this clonotype: The antigen remains undetermined.

The germline gives CDR1 SGHNT, CDR2 YYREEE (reference sequence). V was pared by 7 bases and J by 3 bases, with 7 bases of the junction left unmatched. The CDR3 has 15 residues. Multiplex PCR with BIOMED2 TRB-A/B primer pools amplified TRB rearrangements. MiXCR, run by TCRdb on the multiplex PCR reads, gives a single entry per CDR3 protein. The sample lists under 20,000 distinct CDR3 sequences; roughly 28% were seen once. From blood, about 230-500 ng of genomic DNA served as TRB template. V gene TRBV5-4 combines with J gene TRBJ2-2; TRBD1 matches 9 bases. The receptor was isolated from a human donor who had recovered from COVID-19. Sequenced material: blood. In DNA form, the CDR3 reads TGTGCCAGCTCGCCTCGGACAGGGGACACCGGGGAGCTGTTTTTT. The encoded protein is CASSPRTGDTGELFF.